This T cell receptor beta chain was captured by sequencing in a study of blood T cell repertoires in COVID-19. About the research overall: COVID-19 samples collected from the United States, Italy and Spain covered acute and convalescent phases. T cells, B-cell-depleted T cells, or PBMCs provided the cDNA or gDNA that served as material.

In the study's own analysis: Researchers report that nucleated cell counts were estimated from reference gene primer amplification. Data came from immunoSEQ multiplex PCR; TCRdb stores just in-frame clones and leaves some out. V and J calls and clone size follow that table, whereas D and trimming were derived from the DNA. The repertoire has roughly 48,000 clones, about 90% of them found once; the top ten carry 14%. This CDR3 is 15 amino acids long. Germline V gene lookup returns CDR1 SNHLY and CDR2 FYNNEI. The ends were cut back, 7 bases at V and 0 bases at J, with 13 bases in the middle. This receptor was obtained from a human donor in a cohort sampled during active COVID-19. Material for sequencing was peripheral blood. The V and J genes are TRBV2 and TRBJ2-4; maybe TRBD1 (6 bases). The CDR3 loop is CASKRGTPAKNIQYF. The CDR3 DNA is TGTGCCAGCAAGAGGGGGACCCCAGCCAAAAACATTCAGTACTTC.